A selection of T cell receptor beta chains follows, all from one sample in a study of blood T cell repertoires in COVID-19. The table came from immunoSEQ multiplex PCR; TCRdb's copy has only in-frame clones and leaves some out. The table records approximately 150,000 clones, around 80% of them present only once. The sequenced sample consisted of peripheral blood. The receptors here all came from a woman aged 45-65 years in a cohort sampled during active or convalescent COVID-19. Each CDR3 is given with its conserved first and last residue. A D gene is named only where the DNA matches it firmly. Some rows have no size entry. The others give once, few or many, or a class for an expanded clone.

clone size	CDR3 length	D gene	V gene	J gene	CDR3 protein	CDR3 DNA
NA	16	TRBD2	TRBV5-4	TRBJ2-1	CASSLRLAGGYNEQFF	TGTGCCAGCAGCTTGCGGCTAGCGGGGGGATACAATGAGCAGTTCTTC
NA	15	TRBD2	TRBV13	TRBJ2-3	CASSFSSGVSNTQYF	TGTGCCAGCAGCTTCTCTAGCGGGGTGTCAAATACGCAGTATTTT
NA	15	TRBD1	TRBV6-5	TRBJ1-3	CASSRTGSRWSTIYF	TGTGCCAGCAGCCGGACAGGGTCCCGTTGGAGCACCATATATTTT
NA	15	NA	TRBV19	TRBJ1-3	CASSIRTVSGNTIYF	TGTGCCAGTAGTATTAGAACAGTCTCTGGAAACACCATATATTTT
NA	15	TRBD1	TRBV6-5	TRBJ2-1	CASSYSTGGGYEQFF	TGTGCCAGCAGTTACTCGACAGGGGGGGGCTATGAGCAGTTCTTC
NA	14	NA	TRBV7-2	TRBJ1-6	CASSSGQYNSPLHF	TGTGCCAGCAGCTCCGGACAGTATAATTCACCCCTCCACTTT
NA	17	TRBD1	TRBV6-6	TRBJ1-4	CASSQRQGASTNEKLFF	TGTGCCAGCAGTCAACGACAGGGGGCGTCCACTAATGAAAAACTGTTTTTT
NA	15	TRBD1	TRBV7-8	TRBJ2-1	CASSLVTGGLDEQFF	TGTGCCAGCAGCTTAGTGACAGGGGGACTCGATGAGCAGTTCTTC
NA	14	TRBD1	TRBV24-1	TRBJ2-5	CATSDPTGDGAQYF	TGTGCCACCAGTGACCCGACAGGGGACGGGGCCCAGTACTTC
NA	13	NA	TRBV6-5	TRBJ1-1	CASSYGEGARAFF	TGTGCCAGCAGTTACGGGGAAGGGGCTCGTGCTTTCTTT
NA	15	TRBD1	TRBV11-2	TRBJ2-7	CASSETGTGSYEQYF	TGTGCCAGCAGCGAAACAGGGACAGGCTCCTACGAGCAGTACTTC
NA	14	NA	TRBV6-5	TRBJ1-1	CASSYSEGDTEAFF	TGTGCCAGCAGTTACTCGGAGGGAGACACTGAAGCTTTCTTT
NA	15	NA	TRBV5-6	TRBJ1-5	CASSVRDHSNQPQHF	TGTGCCAGCAGCGTCCGGGATCATAGCAATCAGCCCCAGCATTTT
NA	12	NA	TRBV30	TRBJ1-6	CAWKQLSSPLHF	TGTGCCTGGAAACAACTAAGTTCACCCCTCCACTTT
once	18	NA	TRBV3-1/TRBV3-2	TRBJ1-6	CASSHFASYSSYNSPLHF	TGTGCCAGCAGCCATTTCGCCTCCTACAGCTCCTATAATTCACCCCTCCACTTT
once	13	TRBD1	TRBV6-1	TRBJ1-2	CASSEDRGYGYTF	TGTGCCAGCAGTGAAGACAGGGGCTATGGCTACACCTTC
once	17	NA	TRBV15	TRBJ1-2	CATSRDFTGRVNYGYTF	TGTGCCACCAGCAGAGATTTTACAGGGAGGGTTAACTATGGCTACACCTTC
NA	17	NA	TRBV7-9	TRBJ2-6	CASTLRSRGGGANVLTF	TGTGCCAGCACTTTACGCTCCCGGGGAGGTGGGGCCAACGTCCTGACTTTC
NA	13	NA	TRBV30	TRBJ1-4	CAWSGGLGEKLFF	TGTGCCTGGAGTGGGGGGCTTGGTGAAAAACTGTTTTTT
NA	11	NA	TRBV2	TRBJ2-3	CASSARDWEYF	TGTGCCAGCAGTGCGCGGGATTGGGAGTATTTT
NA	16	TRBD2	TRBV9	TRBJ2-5	CASSLSSGGSGGTQYF	TGTGCCAGCAGCCTTTCTAGCGGGGGCTCTGGCGGGACCCAGTACTTC
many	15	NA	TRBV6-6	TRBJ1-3	CASSTSGRSGNTIYF	TGTGCCAGCAGTACCTCAGGGCGCTCTGGAAACACCATATATTTT
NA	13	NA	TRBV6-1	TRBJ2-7	CASSEGGEYEQYF	TGTGCCAGCAGTGAGGGTGGGGAGTACGAGCAGTACTTC
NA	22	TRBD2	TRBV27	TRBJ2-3	CASRYRPNSRVTSGLVVDTQYF	TGTGCCAGCAGATATCGTCCAAACAGCAGGGTGACTAGCGGGCTAGTAGTGGATACGCAGTATTTT
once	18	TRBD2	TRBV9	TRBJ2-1	CASSVDRGLAGGQNEQFF	TGTGCCAGCAGCGTAGACCGGGGACTAGCGGGGGGGCAGAATGAGCAGTTCTTC
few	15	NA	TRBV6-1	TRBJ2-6	CASSEGSSGANVLTF	TGTGCCAGCAGTGAAGGCAGCTCTGGGGCCAACGTCCTGACTTTC
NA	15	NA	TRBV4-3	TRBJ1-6	CASSQGHIQGSPLHF	TGCGCCAGCAGCCAAGGCCACATACAGGGCTCACCCCTCCACTTT
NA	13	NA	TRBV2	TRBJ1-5	CASSGAGNQPQHF	TGTGCCAGCAGTGGGGCAGGAAATCAGCCCCAGCATTTT
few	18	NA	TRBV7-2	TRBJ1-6	CASSLVARRSSYNSPLHF	TGTGCCAGCAGCTTAGTGGCACGGCGGAGCTCCTATAATTCACCCCTCCACTTT
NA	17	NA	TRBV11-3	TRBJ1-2	CASSLASARSSNYGYTF	TGTGCCAGCAGCTTAGCTTCCGCCCGGTCATCTAACTATGGCTACACCTTC
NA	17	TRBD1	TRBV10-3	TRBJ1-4	CAISDSTGVGTNEKLFF	TGTGCCATCAGTGACTCGACAGGGGTGGGAACTAATGAAAAACTGTTTTTT
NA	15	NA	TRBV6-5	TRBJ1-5	CASSRGQGQVQPQHF	TGTGCCAGCTCTCGGGGTCAGGGGCAGGTACAGCCCCAGCATTTT
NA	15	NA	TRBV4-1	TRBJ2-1	CASSQAGRQANEQFF	TGCGCCAGCAGCCAAGCGGGGAGACAGGCCAATGAGCAGTTCTTC
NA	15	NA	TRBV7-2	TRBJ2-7	CASSLVAGSSYEQYF	TGTGCCAGCAGCTTAGTCGCTGGGAGCTCCTACGAGCAGTACTTC
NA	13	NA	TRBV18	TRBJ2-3	CASSQGGTDTQYF	TGTGCCAGCTCACAGGGAGGCACAGATACGCAGTATTTT
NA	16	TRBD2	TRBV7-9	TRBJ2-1	CASSPKLAGAYNEQFF	TGTGCCAGCAGTCCAAAACTAGCGGGGGCCTACAATGAGCAGTTCTTC
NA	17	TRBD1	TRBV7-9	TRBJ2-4	CASSLRQGGGAKNIQYF	TGTGCCAGCAGCCTAAGACAGGGTGGGGGAGCCAAAAACATTCAGTACTTC
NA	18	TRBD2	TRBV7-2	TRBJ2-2	CASSLGTLAGGNTGELFF	TGTGCCAGCAGCTTAGGAACCCTAGCGGGGGGGAACACCGGGGAGCTGTTTTTT
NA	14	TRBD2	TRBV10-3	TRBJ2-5	CAISGTSGQETQYF	TGTGCCATCAGTGGTACTAGCGGTCAAGAGACCCAGTACTTC
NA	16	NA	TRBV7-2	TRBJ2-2	CASSLMPAGDTGELFF	TGTGCCAGCAGCCTAATGCCGGCAGGGGATACCGGGGAGCTGTTTTTT
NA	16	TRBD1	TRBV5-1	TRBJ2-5	CASSSMTDRGQETQYF	TGCGCCAGCAGCTCAATGACGGACAGGGGACAAGAGACCCAGTACTTC
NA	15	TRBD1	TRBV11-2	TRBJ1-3	CASSSSDRGRNTIYF	TGTGCCAGCAGCTCATCGGACAGGGGGCGTAACACCATATATTTT
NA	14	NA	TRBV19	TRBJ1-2	CASERARQGYGYTF	TGTGCCAGCGAACGGGCTCGGCAGGGCTATGGCTACACCTTC
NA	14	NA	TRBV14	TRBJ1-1	CASSVHGGRTEAFF	TGTGCCAGCAGCGTACACGGAGGGCGCACTGAAGCTTTCTTT
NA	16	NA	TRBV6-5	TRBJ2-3	CASSYSSGPYTDTQYF	TGTGCCAGCAGTTACTCGAGCGGGCCTTACACAGATACGCAGTATTTT
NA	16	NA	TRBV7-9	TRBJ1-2	CASSLPPGGEFYGYTF	TGTGCCAGCAGCTTACCTCCCGGGGGGGAGTTCTATGGCTACACCTTC
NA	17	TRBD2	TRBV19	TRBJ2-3	CASSPIRTSGATDTQYF	TGTGCCAGTAGTCCTATCCGGACTAGCGGGGCGACAGATACGCAGTATTTT
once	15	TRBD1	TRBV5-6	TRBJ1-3	CASSLGDSTGNTIYF	TGTGCCAGCAGCTTGGGGGACAGCACTGGAAACACCATATATTTT
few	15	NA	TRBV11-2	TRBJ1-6	CASSLDGGGLSPLHF	TGTGCCAGCAGCTTAGATGGTGGAGGGTTGTCACCCCTCCACTTT
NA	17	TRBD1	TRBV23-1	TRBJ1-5	CASTLGTGERSNQPQHF	TGCGCCAGCACGTTAGGGACAGGTGAAAGGAGCAATCAGCCCCAGCATTTT
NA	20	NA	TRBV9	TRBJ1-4	CASSVAAGWGLEATNEKLFF	TGTGCCAGCAGCGTAGCCGCTGGGTGGGGCCTGGAAGCAACTAATGAAAAACTGTTTTTT
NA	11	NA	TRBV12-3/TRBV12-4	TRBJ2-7	CASSFDREQYF	TGTGCCAGCAGTTTTGACAGGGAGCAGTACTTC
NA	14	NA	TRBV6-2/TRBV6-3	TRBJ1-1	CASSYSRRNTEAFF	TGTGCCAGCAGTTACTCGAGAAGGAACACTGAAGCTTTCTTT
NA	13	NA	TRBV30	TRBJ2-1	CAWMRSSYNEQFF	TGTGCCTGGATGAGGAGCTCCTACAATGAGCAGTTCTTC
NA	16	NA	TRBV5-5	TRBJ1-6	CASSLVTPREGSPLHF	TGTGCCAGCAGCTTGGTCACCCCCCGGGAGGGATCACCCCTCCACTTT
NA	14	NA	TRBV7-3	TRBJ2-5	CASSPGLGGRPQYF	TGTGCCAGCAGCCCCGGACTGGGGGGGCGGCCCCAGTACTTC
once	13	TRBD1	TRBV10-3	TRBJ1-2	CAIRGTGRYGYTF	TGTGCCATCAGGGGGACAGGGCGGTATGGCTACACCTTC
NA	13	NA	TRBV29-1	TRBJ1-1	CSVVASSDTEAFF	TGCAGCGTTGTTGCATCGAGTGACACTGAAGCTTTCTTT